Below are 16 T cell receptor beta chains sequenced from a single sample in a study of blood T cell repertoires in COVID-19. Clones were read by immunoSEQ multiplex PCR, and TCRdb kept only the in-frame ones, dropping some. The sample records around 300,000 clones, 83% being singletons. The sample consisted of peripheral blood. These receptors all come from a man aged 25 to 45 with active or convalescent COVID-19.

As to this clone: In the same sample, other DNA sequences code for this CDR3. This chain joins TRBV12-3 or TRBV12-4 and TRBJ1-2; a possible D gene is TRBD1 (6 bases). Trimming removed 4 bases from V and 7 bases from J, with 7 bases in between. The length of the CDR3 is 11 residues. In DNA, the CDR3 is TGTGCCAGCAGTTCCAGGGGTGGCTACACCTTC. Residues: CASSSRGGYTF.

The V call is TRBV29-1, the J call TRBJ2-1; D unresolved. Germline V gene lookup returns CDR1 SQVTM and CDR2 ANQGSEA. The CDR3 runs 12 residues. V lost 6 bases to trimming and J lost 9 bases, with 15 bases between them. The CDR3 region is CSVRRSGTEQFF. The CDR3 DNA sequence: TGCAGCGTACGAAGGTCAGGAACTGAGCAGTTCTTC.

The rearrangement links TRBV11-3 to TRBJ1-2, with TRBD1 as a possible D gene (6 bases). Germline CDR1 SGHNT, CDR2 YENEEA. The CDR3 length is 15 residues. Trimming shortened V by 3 bases and J by 3 bases, and 14 bases separated the two germline ends. The CDR3 region is CASSLTGTIDYGYTF. The CDR3 region has the DNA TGTGCCAGCAGCTTGACCGGGACAATTGACTATGGCTACACCTTC. The complete variable domain, with remaining parts taken from reference TRBV11-3 and TRBJ1-2, reads EAGVVQSPRYKIIEKKQPVAFWCNPISGHNTLYWYLQNLGQGPELLIRYENEEAVDDSQLPKDRFSAERLKGVDSTLKIQPAELGDSAVYLCASSLTGTIDYGYTFGSGTRLTVV.

The chain employs TRBV30 and TRBJ2-1; 9 nucleotides line up with TRBD2. The CDR3 loop spans 13 amino acids. Germline CDR1 and CDR2: GTSNPN and SVGIG (reference sequence). Losses at the gene ends were 3 bases for V and 7 bases for J; bases not matched to a gene: 4. CDR3 bases: TGTGCCTGGAGACGCGGGGGGGCAAATGAGCAGTTCTTC. It encodes CAWRRGGANEQFF.

CDR3 loop: CASTVQGTDTQYF. CDR3 DNA: TGTGCCAGTACCGTCCAGGGTACAGATACGCAGTATTTT. The chain links TRBV19 to TRBJ2-3; D is possibly TRBD1 (5 bases). V gave up 7 bases and J gave up 3 bases, with 11 bases separating them. This CDR3 contains 13 residues. Germline loops: CDR1 LNHDA, CDR2 SQIVND (reference sequence).

V usage is TRBV6-2 or TRBV6-3 and J usage is TRBJ2-2; no firm D call. CDR3 length: 15 residues. Germline CDR1 and CDR2: MNHEY and SVGEGT. V lost 0 bases and J lost 4, with 9 bases in between. CDR3 region: CASSYSPSFTGELFF. For the CDR3, the DNA is TGTGCCAGCAGTTACTCTCCGAGCTTCACCGGGGAGCTGTTTTTT.

This clone was found a few times. The V gene is TRBV7-8, the J gene TRBJ2-7; unclear D gene. This CDR3 has 14 residues. The V end lost 3 bases, the J end lost 5 bases, and 14 bases lay between the germline ends. In germline, CDR1 is SGHVS, CDR2 FQNEAQ. CDR3 residues: CASSFWKALNEQYF. CDR3 DNA sequence: TGTGCCAGCAGCTTCTGGAAAGCGCTCAACGAGCAGTACTTC. The entire variable domain, with the rest obtained from reference TRBV7-8 and TRBJ2-7, is as follows: GAGVSQSPRYKVAKRGQDVALRCDPISGHVSLFWYQQALGQGPEFLTYFQNEAQLDKSGLPSDRFFAERPEGSVSTLKIQRTQQEDSAVYLCASSFWKALNEQYFGPGTRLTVT.

This clone has only one observation. The chain is built from TRBV9 and TRBJ2-1, with 7 nucleotides matching TRBD1. Germline trimming cut 0 bases from V and 4 bases from J; bases unmatched to any gene: 4. Germline V gene lookup returns CDR1 SGDLS and CDR2 YYNGEE. This CDR3 has 15 amino acids. CDR3 protein: CASSVDGTAYNEQFF. The CDR3, as DNA: TGTGCCAGCAGCGTAGACGGGACAGCTTACAATGAGCAGTTCTTC.

The chain has TRBV20-1 and TRBJ2-7; the match to TRBD1 covers 7 bases. The CDR3 is made up of 12 amino acids. Germline lookup yields CDR1 DFQATT and CDR2 SNEGSKA (reference sequence). V shed 4 bases, J shed 5 bases, and the junction held 5 bases outside the gene matches. The CDR3 spells CSAIDRADEQYF. The DNA of the CDR3 is TGCAGTGCTATTGACAGGGCTGACGAGCAGTACTTC.

V is TRBV6-2 or TRBV6-3 and J is TRBJ2-4; tentatively, D is TRBD2 (7 bases). Germline CDR1 is MNHEY and CDR2 is SVGEGT. V lost 4 bases and J lost 3, with 13 bases in between. The CDR3 loop spans 15 amino acids. The CDR3: CASSWGGAGKNIQYF. CDR3 DNA sequence: TGTGCCAGCAGTTGGGGGGGGGCTGGCAAAAACATTCAGTACTTC.

The CDR3 nucleotides read TGTGCCAGCAGCTCCCTCCTGGCTAGCGGGGATACGCAGTATTTT. Translation: CASSSLLASGDTQYF. This chain joins TRBV7-8 and TRBJ2-3; TRBD2 agrees at 8 bases. This CDR3 has 15 amino acids. The V segment lost 4 bases and the J segment 6 bases; nucleotides outside the gene matches: 9. Per the germline V gene, CDR1 is SGHVS and CDR2 is FQNEAQ. Full variable domain (rest looked up from reference TRBV7-8 and TRBJ2-3): GAGVSQSPRYKVAKRGQDVALRCDPISGHVSLFWYQQALGQGPEFLTYFQNEAQLDKSGLPSDRFFAERPEGSVSTLKIQRTQQEDSAVYLCASSSLLASGDTQYFGPGTRLTVL.

V and J are TRBV4-1 and TRBJ1-1; TRBD1 might be the D (5 bases). V was clipped by 0 bases and J by 1 base, with 18 bases between them. Germline V gives CDR1 MGHRA, CDR2 YSYEKL. The CDR3 extends over 18 amino acids. CDR3 region: CASSQDLFRGGWNTEAFF. The CDR3 bases are TGCGCCAGCAGCCAAGATCTGTTCCGGGGGGGGTGGAACACTGAAGCTTTCTTT.

This rearrangement joins TRBV7-6 to TRBJ1-4; a possible D gene is TRBD1 (5 bases). The V and J ends lost 5 bases and 3 bases respectively, with 10 bases between them. In germline, CDR1 is SGHVS, CDR2 FNYEAQ. The CDR3 length is 14 residues. CDR3 coding DNA: TGTGCCAGCAGCCCCAACAGGTCTAATGAAAAACTGTTTTTT. Translating it yields CASSPNRSNEKLFF.

This clone was picked up a small number of times. The gene calls are TRBV27 and TRBJ1-4, with 9 bases fitting TRBD1. The germline gives CDR1 MNHEY, CDR2 SMNVEV (reference sequence). J gave up 6 bases and V 2 bases, and 1 base lay outside the gene matches. This CDR3 has 14 residues. Here the CDR3 DNA reads TGTGCCAGCAGTTTAGGGACAGGGTATGAAAAACTGTTTTTT. Translated: CASSLGTGYEKLFF.

This rearrangement joins TRBV7-9 to TRBJ2-3, with D possibly being TRBD2 (6 bases). Germline V gives CDR1 SEHNR, CDR2 FQNEAQ (reference sequence). Trimming took 3 bases from V and 3 from J, leaving 7 bases between them. The CDR3 consists of 13 residues. This CDR3 is CASSFGGTDTQYF. Written as DNA, the CDR3 is TGTGCCAGCAGCTTCGGGGGAACAGATACGCAGTATTTT.

The chain has TRBV4-3 and TRBJ2-2; D gene unclear. CDR3 size: 15 residues. Germline V gives CDR1 LGHNA, CDR2 YSLEER. Trimming pared 0 bases from V and 4 bases from J, leaving 9 bases between. CDR3 in amino acids: CASSQEALATGELFF. The CDR3 DNA reads TGCGCCAGCAGCCAAGAAGCCTTAGCCACCGGGGAGCTGTTTTTT.